This T cell receptor (beta chain) is drawn from a study of cytomegalovirus exposure and HLA in healthy donors. The germline CDR1 and CDR2 sequences are MNHEY and SVGAGI. J was trimmed by 2 bases and V by 7 bases; bases with no gene match: 7. CDR3 length equals 15 residues. Amplification used 60 Vbeta primers and 13 Jbeta primers. Method: immunoSEQ multiplex PCR; TCRdb's copy keeps in-frame clones and lacks some. Of 95,000 to 150,000 clones listed, over 80% are singletons. General observations from the study: Productive status was seen about 90% or about 30% of the time for most TCR beta V segments in an earlier analysis.

For this clone: What it binds is not known.

V usage is TRBV6-5 and J usage is TRBJ2-1; TRBD2 matches 8 bases. Sample: PBMCs. The sequence came from a man aged 50 to 59 in good health and CMV-seronegative. As DNA, the CDR3 is TGTGCCAGCAATCCCTCGGGAGGGGCCTACAATGAGCAGTTCTTC. This encodes CASNPSGGAYNEQFF.